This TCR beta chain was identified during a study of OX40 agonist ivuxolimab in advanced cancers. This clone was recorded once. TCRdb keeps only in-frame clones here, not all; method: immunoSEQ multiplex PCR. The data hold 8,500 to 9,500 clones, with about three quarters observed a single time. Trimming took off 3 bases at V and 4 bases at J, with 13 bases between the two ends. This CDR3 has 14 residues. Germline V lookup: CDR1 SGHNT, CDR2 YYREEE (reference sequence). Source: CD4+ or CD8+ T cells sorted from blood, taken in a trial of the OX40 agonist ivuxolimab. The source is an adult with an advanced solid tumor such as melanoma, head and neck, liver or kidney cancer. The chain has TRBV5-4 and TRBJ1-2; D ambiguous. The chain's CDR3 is CASSSTSGPYGYTF. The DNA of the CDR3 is TGTGCCAGCAGCTCCACCTCCGGGCCCTATGGCTACACCTTC. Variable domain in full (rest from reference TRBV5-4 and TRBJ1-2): ETGVTQSPTHLIKTRGQQVTLRCSSQSGHNTVSWYQQALGQGPQFIFQYYREEENGRGNFPPRFSGLQFPNYSSELNVNALELDDSALYLCASSSTSGPYGYTFGSGTRLTVV.